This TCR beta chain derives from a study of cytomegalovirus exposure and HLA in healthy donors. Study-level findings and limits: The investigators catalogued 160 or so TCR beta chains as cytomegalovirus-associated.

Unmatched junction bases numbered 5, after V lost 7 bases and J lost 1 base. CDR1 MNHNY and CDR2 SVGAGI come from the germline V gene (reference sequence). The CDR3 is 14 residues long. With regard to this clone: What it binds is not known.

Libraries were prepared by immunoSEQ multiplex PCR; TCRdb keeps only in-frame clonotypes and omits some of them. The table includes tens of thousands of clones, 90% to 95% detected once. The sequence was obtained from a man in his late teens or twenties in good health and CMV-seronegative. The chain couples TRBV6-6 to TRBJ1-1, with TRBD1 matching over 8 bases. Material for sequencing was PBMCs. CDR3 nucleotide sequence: TGTGCCAGCACCCCGGGACAGGCGAACACTGAAGCTTTCTTT. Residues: CASTPGQANTEAFF.